The sequence of this T cell receptor (beta chain) was determined in a study of shared clonotypes between healthy human individuals. Study-level background: CD4 naive cells filled three plates per donor, CD4 memory three, CD8 naive two and CD8 memory one.

A note on this clone: No antigen is known for it. This sample also contains other DNA sequences that code for the same CDR3.

General study points: Naive subsets typically showed greater estimated richness than memory subsets. Of the naive CD4 clonotypes, around 5% were shared across a handful of donors.

V was trimmed by 4 bases and J by 0 bases, leaving 8 bases between them. The CDR3 loop spans 14 amino acids. Per germline, CDR1 SGHRS and CDR2 YFSETQ. Original methodology: Owing to the provision of junction-only sequences devoid of quality scores by immunoSEQ, filtering differed. Repertoires were generated with immunoSEQ multiplex PCR, while TCRdb's copy carries only in-frame clones and drops some. V, J and clone size are taken as reported in that table, and D and trimming were inferred from the DNA itself. The repertoire holds roughly 2,300,000 clones, with 85% to 95% as singletons. This clonotype was sampled from a man in his late teens or twenties in good health. Some clones in this sample may be carry-over from other donors' samples. The sample consisted of naive CD4+ T cells from PBMCs. The subset was: CD45RA+ positively selected. The chain couples TRBV5-1 to TRBJ1-3; the D is unclear. The CDR3 protein is CASSPTSSGNTIYF. CDR3 coding DNA: TGCGCCAGCAGCCCGACCTCCTCTGGAAACACCATATATTTT.